This T cell receptor (beta chain) stems from a study of neurological immune-mediated disorders. Study results and caveats: None of the CDR3 amino acid sequences found in expanded clones was shared across subjects. This suggests that the TCR-beta repertoires were private in all groups. Multiple sclerosis, the disease with the least TCR clonal expansion, fell below healthy controls, whereas HTLV-1-associated myelopathy showed the most.

Germline CDR1 reads LGHDT; CDR2 reads YNNKEL (reference sequence). V gave up 2 bases and J gave up 2 bases, with 15 bases separating them. This CDR3 is built from 16 residues. The time point: longitudinal time-point 3. This clonotype was counted ten times or more. What it recognizes is unknown. By 5'RACE with 10-nucleotide random UMIs, the cDNA was made. Using its own MiXCR run on the 5' RACE reads, TCRdb lists one record per CDR3 protein. The sample gives approximately 100,000 distinct CDR3 sequences, roughly 10% of which show up once; approximately 3.4% is in the top ten. The chain couples TRBV3-1 to TRBJ2-5; the D gene is possibly TRBD2 (6 bases). Sequenced input: PBMCs. This clonotype was sampled from a female donor with HTLV-1-associated myelopathy (HAM/TSP). The CDR3 loop reads CASSQLPRRGQETQYF. CDR3 sequence (DNA): TGTGCCAGCAGCCAATTACCCCGCCGGGGGCAAGAGACCCAGTACTTC.